This TCR beta chain was profiled in a study of naive and memory T cell subsets. Two oligonucleotides, mixed equimolar, formed the beta constant-region primer covering TRBC1 and TRBC2. Four rounds of PCR amplified the ligated cDNA using nested alpha and beta constant-region primers plus SP2. TCRdb independently ran MiXCR on the UMI-ligation and nested PCR reads; one entry per CDR3 protein. The sample lists some 85,000 distinct CDR3 sequences; around 13% were seen once. V was pared by 9 bases and J by 3 bases, with 19 bases of the junction left unmatched. This CDR3 has 18 amino acids. From germline, CDR1 is MNHEY and CDR2 SVGEGT.

The J gene is TRBJ2-1, the V gene TRBV6-2 or TRBV6-3, with TRBD2 identical over 8 bases. The sequence was obtained from a human donor in good health. The sample comprised central memory CD4+ T cells from blood. The DNA of the CDR3 is TGTGCCAGTGCTACGTTCAATCCAGGCGGGGGGAACTACAATGAGCAGTTCTTC. As protein: CASATFNPGGGNYNEQFF.